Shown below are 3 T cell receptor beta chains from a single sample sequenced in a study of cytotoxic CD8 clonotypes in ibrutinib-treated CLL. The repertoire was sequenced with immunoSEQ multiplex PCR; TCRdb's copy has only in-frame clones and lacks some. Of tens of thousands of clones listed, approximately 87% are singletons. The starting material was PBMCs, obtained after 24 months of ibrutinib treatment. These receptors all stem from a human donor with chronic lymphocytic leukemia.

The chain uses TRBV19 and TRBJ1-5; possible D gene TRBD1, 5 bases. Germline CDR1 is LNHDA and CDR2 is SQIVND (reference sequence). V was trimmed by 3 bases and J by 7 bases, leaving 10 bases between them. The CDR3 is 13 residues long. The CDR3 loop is CASSIPGIQPQHF. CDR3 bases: TGTGCCAGTAGTATCCCAGGGATCCAGCCCCAGCATTTT.

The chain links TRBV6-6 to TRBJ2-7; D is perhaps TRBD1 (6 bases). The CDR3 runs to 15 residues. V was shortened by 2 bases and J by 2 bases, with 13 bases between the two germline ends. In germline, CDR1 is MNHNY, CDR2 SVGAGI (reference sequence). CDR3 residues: CASSYMQGSTYEQYF. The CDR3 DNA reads TGTGCCAGCAGTTACATGCAGGGGTCCACCTACGAGCAGTACTTC.

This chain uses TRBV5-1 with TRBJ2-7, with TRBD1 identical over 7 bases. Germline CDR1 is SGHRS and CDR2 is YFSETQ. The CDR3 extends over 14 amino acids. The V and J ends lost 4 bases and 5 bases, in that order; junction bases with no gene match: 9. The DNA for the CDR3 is TGCGCCAGCAGCCCTTTGACAGGGAACGACGAGCAGTACTTC. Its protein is CASSPLTGNDEQYF.